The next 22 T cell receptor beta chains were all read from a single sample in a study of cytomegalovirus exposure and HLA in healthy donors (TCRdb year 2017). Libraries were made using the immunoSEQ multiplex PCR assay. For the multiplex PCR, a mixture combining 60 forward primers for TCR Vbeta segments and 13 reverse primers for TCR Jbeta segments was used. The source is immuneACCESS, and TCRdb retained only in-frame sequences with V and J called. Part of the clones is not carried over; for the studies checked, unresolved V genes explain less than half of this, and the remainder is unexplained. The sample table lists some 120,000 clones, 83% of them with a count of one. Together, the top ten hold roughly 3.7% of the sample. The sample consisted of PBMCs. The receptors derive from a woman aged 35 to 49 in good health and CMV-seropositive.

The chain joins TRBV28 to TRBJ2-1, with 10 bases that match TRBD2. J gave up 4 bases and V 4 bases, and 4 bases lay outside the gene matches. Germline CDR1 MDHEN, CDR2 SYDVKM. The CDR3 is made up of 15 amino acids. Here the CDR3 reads CASSSPSGRYNEQFF. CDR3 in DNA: TGTGCCAGCAGTTCCCCTAGCGGGAGATACAATGAGCAGTTCTTC.

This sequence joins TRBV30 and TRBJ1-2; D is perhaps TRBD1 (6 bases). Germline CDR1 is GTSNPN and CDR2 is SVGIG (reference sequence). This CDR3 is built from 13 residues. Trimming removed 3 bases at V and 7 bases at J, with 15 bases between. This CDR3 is CAWREAGASGYTF. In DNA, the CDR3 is TGTGCCTGGAGGGAAGCAGGGGCCTCTGGCTACACCTTC.

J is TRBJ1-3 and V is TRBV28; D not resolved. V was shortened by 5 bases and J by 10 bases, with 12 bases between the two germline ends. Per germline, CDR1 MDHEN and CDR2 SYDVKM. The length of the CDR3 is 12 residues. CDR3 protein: CASSQGGGTIYF. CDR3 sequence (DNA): TGTGCCAGCAGTCAAGGAGGAGGGACCATATATTTT.

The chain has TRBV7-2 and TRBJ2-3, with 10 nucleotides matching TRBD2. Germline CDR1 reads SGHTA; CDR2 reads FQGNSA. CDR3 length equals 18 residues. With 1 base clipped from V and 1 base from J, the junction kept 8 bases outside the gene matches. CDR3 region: CASSLDGLAGAGTDTQYF. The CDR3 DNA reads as TGTGCCAGCAGCTTAGACGGCCTAGCGGGAGCGGGCACAGATACGCAGTATTTT.

The DNA of the CDR3 is TGTGCCAGCAGTTTAATGGGGGGGGTACCCTCTATTGAGGGCTACACCTTC. Translating it yields CASSLMGGVPSIEGYTF. The genes are TRBV28 and TRBJ1-2; tentative D call: TRBD1 (5 bases). Germline CDR1 MDHEN, CDR2 SYDVKM. This CDR3 is built from 17 residues. The ends were cut back, 2 bases at V and 8 bases at J, with 24 bases in the middle.

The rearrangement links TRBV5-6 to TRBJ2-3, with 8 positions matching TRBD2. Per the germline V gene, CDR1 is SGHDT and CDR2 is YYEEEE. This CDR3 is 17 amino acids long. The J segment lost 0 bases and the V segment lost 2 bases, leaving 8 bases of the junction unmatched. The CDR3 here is CASSFSAGGPSTDTQYF. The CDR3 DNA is TGTGCCAGCAGCTTCAGCGCGGGAGGACCTAGCACAGATACGCAGTATTTT.

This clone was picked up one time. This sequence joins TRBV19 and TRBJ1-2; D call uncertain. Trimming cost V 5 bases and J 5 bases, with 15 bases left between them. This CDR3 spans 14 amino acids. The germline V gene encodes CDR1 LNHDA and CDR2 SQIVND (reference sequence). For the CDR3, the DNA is TGTGCCAGTAGTCCGCGGGGAAGTATTTATGGCTACACCTTC. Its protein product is CASSPRGSIYGYTF.

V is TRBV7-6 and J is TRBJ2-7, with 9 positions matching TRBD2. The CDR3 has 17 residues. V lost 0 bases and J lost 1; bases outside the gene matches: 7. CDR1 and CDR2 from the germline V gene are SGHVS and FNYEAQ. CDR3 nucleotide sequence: TGTGCCAGCAGCTTAGCCCTTGGGGCGGGAGGGTCCTACGAGCAGTACTTC. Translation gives CASSLALGAGGSYEQYF.

The CDR3 DNA is TGTGCCAGCAGCTTAGGGATGGGACTAGCGGGGCTTTATGGGCAGTACTTC. Protein: CASSLGMGLAGLYGQYF. The chain has TRBV7-6 and TRBJ2-7; 13 positions match TRBD2. The CDR3 covers 17 residues. V shed 1 base, J shed 9 bases, and the junction held 12 bases outside the gene matches. CDR1 and CDR2 from the germline V gene are SGHVS and FNYEAQ.

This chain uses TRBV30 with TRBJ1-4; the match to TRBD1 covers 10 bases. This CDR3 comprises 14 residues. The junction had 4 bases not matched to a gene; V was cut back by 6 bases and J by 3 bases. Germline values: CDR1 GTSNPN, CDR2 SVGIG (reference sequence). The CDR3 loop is CACTGQGSNEKLFF. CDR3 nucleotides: TGTGCCTGTACGGGACAGGGGTCTAATGAAAAACTGTTTTTT.

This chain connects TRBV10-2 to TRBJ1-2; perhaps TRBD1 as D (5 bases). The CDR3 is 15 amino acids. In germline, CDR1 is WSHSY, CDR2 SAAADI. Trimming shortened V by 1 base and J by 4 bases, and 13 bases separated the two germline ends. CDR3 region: CASSEFKGQFYGYTF. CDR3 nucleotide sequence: TGCGCCAGCAGTGAGTTTAAGGGGCAGTTCTATGGCTACACCTTC.

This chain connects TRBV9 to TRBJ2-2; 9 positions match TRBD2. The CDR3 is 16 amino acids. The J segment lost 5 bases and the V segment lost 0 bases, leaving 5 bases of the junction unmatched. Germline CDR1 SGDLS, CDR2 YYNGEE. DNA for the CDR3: TGTGCCAGCAGCGTAGCCCCTAGCGGGATTACCGGGGAGCTGTTTTTT. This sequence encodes CASSVAPSGITGELFF.

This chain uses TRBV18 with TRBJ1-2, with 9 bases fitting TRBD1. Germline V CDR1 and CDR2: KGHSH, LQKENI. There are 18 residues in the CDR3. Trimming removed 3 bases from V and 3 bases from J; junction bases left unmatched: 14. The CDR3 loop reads CASSPTIITGTGHYGYTF. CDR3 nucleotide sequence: TGTGCCAGCTCACCTACCATTATTACCGGGACAGGGCACTATGGCTACACCTTC.

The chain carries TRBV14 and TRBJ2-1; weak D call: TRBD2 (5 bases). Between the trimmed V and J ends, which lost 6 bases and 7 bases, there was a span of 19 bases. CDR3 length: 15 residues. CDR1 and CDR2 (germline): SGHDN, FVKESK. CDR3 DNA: TGTGCCAGCAGTACGGACTCGTACGGCTGGAATGAGCAGTTCTTC. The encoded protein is CASSTDSYGWNEQFF.

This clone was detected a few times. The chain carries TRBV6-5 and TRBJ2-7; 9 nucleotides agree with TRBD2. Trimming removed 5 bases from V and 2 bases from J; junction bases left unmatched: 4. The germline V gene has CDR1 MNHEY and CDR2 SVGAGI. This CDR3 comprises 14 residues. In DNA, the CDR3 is TGTGCCAGCAGTCCGAGGACTAGCGCCTACGAGCAGTACTTC. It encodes CASSPRTSAYEQYF.

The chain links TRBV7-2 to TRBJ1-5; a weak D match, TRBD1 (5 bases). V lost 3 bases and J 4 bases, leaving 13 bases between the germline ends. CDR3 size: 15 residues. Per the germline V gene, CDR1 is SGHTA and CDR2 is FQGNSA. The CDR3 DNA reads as TGTGCCAGCAGCTTGTTTGGACAAATGAATCAGCCCCAGCATTTT. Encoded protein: CASSLFGQMNQPQHF.

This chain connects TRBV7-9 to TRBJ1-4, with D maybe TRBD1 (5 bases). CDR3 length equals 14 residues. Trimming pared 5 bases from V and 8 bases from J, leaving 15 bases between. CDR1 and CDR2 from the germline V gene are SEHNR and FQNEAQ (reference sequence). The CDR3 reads CASSPSTVGEKLFF. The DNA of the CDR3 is TGTGCCAGCAGCCCGTCGACAGTGGGGGAAAAACTGTTTTTT.

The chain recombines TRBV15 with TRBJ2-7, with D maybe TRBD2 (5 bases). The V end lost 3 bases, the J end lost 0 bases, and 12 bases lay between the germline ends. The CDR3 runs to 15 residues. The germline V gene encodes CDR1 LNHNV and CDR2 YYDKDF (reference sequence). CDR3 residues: CATSRRTGSSYEQYF. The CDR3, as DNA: TGTGCCACCAGCAGGAGGACTGGGAGCTCCTACGAGCAGTACTTC.

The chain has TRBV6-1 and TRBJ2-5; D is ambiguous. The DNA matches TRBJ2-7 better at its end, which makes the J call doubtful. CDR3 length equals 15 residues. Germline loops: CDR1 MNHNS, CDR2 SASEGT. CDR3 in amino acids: CASCPSRRSDYEQYF. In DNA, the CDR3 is TGTGCCAGCTGCCCTTCGCGGAGAAGCGACTACGAGCAGTACTTC.

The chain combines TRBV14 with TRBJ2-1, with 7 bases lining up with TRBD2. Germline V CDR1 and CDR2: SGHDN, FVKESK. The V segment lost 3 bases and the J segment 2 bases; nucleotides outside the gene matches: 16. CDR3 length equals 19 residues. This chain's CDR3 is CASSHISSGGEGAYNEQFF. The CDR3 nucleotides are TGTGCCAGCAGCCATATTTCTAGCGGTGGGGAGGGCGCCTACAATGAGCAGTTCTTC.

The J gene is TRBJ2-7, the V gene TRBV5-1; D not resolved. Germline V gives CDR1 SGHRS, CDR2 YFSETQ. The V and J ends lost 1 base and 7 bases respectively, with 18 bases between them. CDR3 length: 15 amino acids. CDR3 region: CASSLKVGTVKEQYF. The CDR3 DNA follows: TGCGCCAGCAGCTTGAAGGTAGGCACAGTGAAGGAGCAGTACTTC.

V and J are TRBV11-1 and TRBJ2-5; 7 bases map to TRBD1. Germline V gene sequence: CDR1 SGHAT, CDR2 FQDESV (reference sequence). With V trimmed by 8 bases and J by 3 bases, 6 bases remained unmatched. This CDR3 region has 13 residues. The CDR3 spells CASLRDSKETQYF. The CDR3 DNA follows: TGTGCCAGCCTCCGGGACAGTAAAGAGACCCAGTACTTC. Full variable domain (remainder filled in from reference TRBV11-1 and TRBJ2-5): EAEVAQSPRYKITEKSQAVAFWCDPISGHATLYWYRQILGQGPELLVQFQDESVVDDSQLPKDRFSAERLKGVDSTLKIQPAELGDSAMYLCASLRDSKETQYFGPGTRLLVL.